This T cell receptor beta chain was identified during a study of cytomegalovirus exposure and HLA in healthy donors (dated by TCRdb to 2015 to 2018). With respect to the entire study: According to a later analysis, one platform produced both the 110 or so validation repertoires and the 720 or so repertoires of the first cohort. The study aimed to test whether cataloging public T cell receptors could reveal signatures of past pathogen exposure. Besides the first cohort of more than 650 subjects, a separate validation cohort made up of 120 different subjects was used. The study combined high-throughput TCR immunosequencing, statistical association of individual TCRs with disease status, and machine learning to predict cytomegalovirus infection status. The investigation overall reported the following: A later analysis had no HLA typing for the validation cohort, so co-occurrence there was scored across all 130 or so repertoires. According to the authors, the approach could potentially be generalized to other disease states and immunological phenotypes. Subsequent analysis determined that TCRs grouped into clusters in the first cohort also showed a tendency toward co-occurrence across the roughly 120 validation repertoires, and approximately 93% of cluster scores exceeded 0. A few of the identified cytomegalovirus-associated TCR beta chains were confirmed in vitro to be specific for cytomegalovirus antigens. The classifier was reported to diagnose cytomegalovirus status with high specificity and sensitivity in both the original and validation cohorts. In the study, about 150 TCR beta chains were listed as associated with cytomegalovirus. While some public TCRs were present in many individuals, most TCR sequences turned up only very rarely across donors.

Separate from the roughly 630-subject first cohort, the validation cohort of 120 subjects was the group to which the donors belonged. The library was prepared using the immunoSEQ multiplex PCR assay. As for the original processing: A statistical classification framework was developed to diagnose cytomegalovirus status using the catalog of TCR beta chain sequences. This is the immuneACCESS table as TCRdb keeps it, with only in-frame sequences that have V and J called. A part of the clones is gone; compared with another copy, unresolved V genes explain less than half, and the rest is unexplained. V, J and clone size were drawn from that table, and D and trimming were deduced from the DNA. The sample table records about 130,000 clones; 80% to 90% of these occur just once. The ten most abundant clones make up over 5% of the sample. About this clone itself: Its recognized antigen is unknown. The record has no base qualities; no much larger clone is one base away.

V gives up 8 bases and J gives up 6 bases, and the segment between their germline ends measures 20 bases. The CDR3, from cysteine to phenylalanine, totals 15 residues. Only the CDR3 DNA is retained, 45 bases long and in frame from the first base. Taken from the germline V gene, the CDR1 and CDR2 loops are SNHLY and FYNNEI. The receptor chain draws on TRBV2 and TRBJ1-5, and perhaps TRBD1 as D gene, on 5 matching bases. The sequenced material came from PBMCs. The clonotype was recovered from a woman in her 30s in good health and CMV-seropositive. At the DNA level, the sequence is TGTGCCAGCGGGGCCATCAAAGGTTCAGGTCAGCCCCAGCATTTT. The resulting protein is CASGAIKGSGQPQHF.